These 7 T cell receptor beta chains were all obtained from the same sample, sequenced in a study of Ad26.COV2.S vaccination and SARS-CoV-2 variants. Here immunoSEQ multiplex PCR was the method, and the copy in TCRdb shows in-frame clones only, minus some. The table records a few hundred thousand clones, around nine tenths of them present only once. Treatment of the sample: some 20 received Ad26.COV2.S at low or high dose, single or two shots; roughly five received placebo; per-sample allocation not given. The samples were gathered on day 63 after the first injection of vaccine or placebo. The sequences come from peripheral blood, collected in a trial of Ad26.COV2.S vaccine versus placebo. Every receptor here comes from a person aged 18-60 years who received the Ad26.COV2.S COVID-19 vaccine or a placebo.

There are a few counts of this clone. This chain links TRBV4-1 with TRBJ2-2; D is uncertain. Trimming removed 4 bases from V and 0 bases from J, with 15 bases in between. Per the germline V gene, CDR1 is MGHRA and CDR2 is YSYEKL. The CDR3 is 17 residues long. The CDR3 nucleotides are TGCGCCAGCAGCCTGGGCGTAAGCGCTCCGAACACCGGGGAGCTGTTTTTT. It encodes CASSLGVSAPNTGELFF.

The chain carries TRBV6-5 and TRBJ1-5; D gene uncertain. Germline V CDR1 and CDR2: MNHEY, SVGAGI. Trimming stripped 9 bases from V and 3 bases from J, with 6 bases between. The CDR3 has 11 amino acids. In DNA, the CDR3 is TGTGCCAGTGGGATCAATCAGCCCCAGCATTTT. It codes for CASGINQPQHF.

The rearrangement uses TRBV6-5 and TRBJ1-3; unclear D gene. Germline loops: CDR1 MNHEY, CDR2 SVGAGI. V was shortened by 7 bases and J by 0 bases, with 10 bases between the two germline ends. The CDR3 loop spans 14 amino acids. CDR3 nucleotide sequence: TGTGCCAGCATCCCTGCGGGCTCTGGAAACACCATATATTTT. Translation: CASIPAGSGNTIYF.

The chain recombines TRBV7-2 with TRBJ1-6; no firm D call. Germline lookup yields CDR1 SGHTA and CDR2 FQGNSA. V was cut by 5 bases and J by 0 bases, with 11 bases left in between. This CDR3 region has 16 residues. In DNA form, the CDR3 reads TGTGCCAGCAGCCTAACCAGAAGCTCCTATAATTCACCCCTCCACTTT. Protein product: CASSLTRSSYNSPLHF.

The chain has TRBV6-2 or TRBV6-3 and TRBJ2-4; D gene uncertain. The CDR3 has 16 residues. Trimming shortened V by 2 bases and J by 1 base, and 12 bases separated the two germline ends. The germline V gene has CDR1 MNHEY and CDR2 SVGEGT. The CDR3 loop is CASSYHTEAAKNIQYF. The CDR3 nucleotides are TGTGCCAGCAGTTACCATACCGAGGCGGCCAAAAACATTCAGTACTTC.

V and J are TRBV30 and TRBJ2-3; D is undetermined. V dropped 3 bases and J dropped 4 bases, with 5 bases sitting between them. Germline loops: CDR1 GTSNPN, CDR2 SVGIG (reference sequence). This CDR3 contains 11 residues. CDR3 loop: CAWRTADTQYF. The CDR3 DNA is TGTGCCTGGAGGACGGCAGATACGCAGTATTTT.

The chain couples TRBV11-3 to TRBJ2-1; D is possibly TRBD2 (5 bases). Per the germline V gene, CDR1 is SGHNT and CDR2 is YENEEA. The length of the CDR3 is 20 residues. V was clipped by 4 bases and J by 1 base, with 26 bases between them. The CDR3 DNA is TGTGCCAGCAGCTCCCCCCACCGGGCCGGGGTAGCTGAATCCTACAATGAGCAGTTCTTC. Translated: CASSSPHRAGVAESYNEQFF.